This T cell receptor beta chain was retrieved from a study of T cell responses to AZD1222 COVID-19 vaccine. Study findings and constraints: Only a handful of individuals given AZD1222 were seropositive at baseline. Repertoires were sampled only after the peak T cell response. Two doses of AZD1222 preceded a rise in Spike-specific TCR breadth and depth. It should be noted that donors were predominantly white British and more often female, and clonal diversity was possibly underestimated.

Generated by immunoSEQ multiplex PCR, the TCRdb table keeps only in-frame clones and is missing some. The data show approximately 150,000 clones, approximately 88% seen once. A remark on this clone: What it binds is unknown.

The CDR3 runs to 13 residues. The V gene lost 3 bases and the J gene lost 0 bases, with 3 bases spanning the gap. From germline, CDR1 is SGHTA and CDR2 FQGNSA. The rearrangement joins TRBV7-2 to TRBJ1-5, with D hard to call. Here the sequenced sample was peripheral blood, taken on day 0 of MenACWY control vaccination. The receptor was isolated from an adult in good health. In nucleotides, the CDR3 is TGTGCCAGCAGCTTTGATAGCAATCAGCCCCAGCATTTT. It is translated as CASSFDSNQPQHF.